These 7 T cell receptor beta chains originate from one sample sequenced in a study of cytomegalovirus exposure and HLA in healthy donors. With 60 Vbeta and 13 Jbeta primers, the PCR was carried out. Clones were read by immunoSEQ multiplex PCR, and TCRdb kept only the in-frame ones, dropping some. The sample holds just over 150,000 clones; approximately 80% are singletons and the top ten take 1.9%. Specimen: PBMCs. The receptors originated from a man younger than 35 in good health and CMV-seronegative.

The rearrangement uses TRBV28 and TRBJ1-4; no reliable D call. This CDR3 comprises 13 residues. V was pared by 7 bases and J by 0 bases, with 6 bases between. Germline CDR1 reads MDHEN; CDR2 reads SYDVKM. DNA for the CDR3: TGTGCCAGCACAGTTCCAACTAATGAAAAACTGTTTTTT. Amino acids: CASTVPTNEKLFF.

The gene calls are TRBV28 and TRBJ1-5, with D perhaps matching TRBD1 (6 bases). There are 15 residues in the CDR3. The V end was cut by 6 bases, the J end by 2 bases, with 14 bases between. CDR1 MDHEN and CDR2 SYDVKM come from the germline V gene. The CDR3 nucleotides read TGTGCCAGCAGACCTACAGGGCCTGGCAATCAGCCCCAGCATTTT. This codes for CASRPTGPGNQPQHF.

J is TRBJ2-1 and V is TRBV6-4, with 9 positions matching TRBD1. CDR1 is MRHNA, CDR2 SNTAGT, per germline. V gave up 9 bases and J gave up 8 bases; unmatched junction bases: 11. The CDR3 has 14 residues. CDR3 DNA: TGTGCCAGTAGTCCTCGGGACAGGGTTTATGAGCAGTTCTTC. Protein sequence: CASSPRDRVYEQFF.

This sequence joins TRBV7-9 and TRBJ2-5, with 7 bases matching TRBD2. The CDR3 is made up of 15 amino acids. Germline values: CDR1 SEHNR, CDR2 FQNEAQ (reference sequence). The trim removed 1 base at V and 4 bases at J, leaving 6 bases unmatched. CDR3 protein: CASSLGTSLRETQYF. The CDR3 DNA follows: TGTGCCAGCAGCTTAGGGACTAGTTTGAGAGAGACCCAGTACTTC.

The sample holds one count of this clone. The chain recombines TRBV12-5 with TRBJ2-1; 10 positions agree with TRBD2. Trimming at V came to 1 base and at J to 4 bases, leaving 4 bases not matched to a gene. Germline lookup yields CDR1 LGHNT and CDR2 FRNRAP. CDR3 length equals 16 residues. The CDR3 region has the DNA TGTGCTAGTGGTTTGGCAGCGGGAGGGTATTACAATGAGCAGTTCTTC. Translation gives CASGLAAGGYYNEQFF.

This clone was seen just once. J is TRBJ2-3 and V is TRBV6-5, with 8 bases matching TRBD1. Germline CDR1 and CDR2: MNHEY and SVGAGI. The trim removed 0 bases at V and 6 bases at J, leaving 8 bases unmatched. This CDR3 is built from 16 residues. CDR3 nucleotide sequence: TGTGCCAGCAGTTACTCGAAGACAGGGGTTCGGGATACGCAGTATTTT. Its protein is CASSYSKTGVRDTQYF.

In its sample, this clone was seen a few times. The chain employs TRBV10-1 and TRBJ2-7; D possibly corresponds to TRBD2 (5 bases). The CDR3 spans 17 residues. Germline CDR1 WNHNN, CDR2 SYGVQD (reference sequence). Trimming took 3 bases from V and 2 from J, leaving 20 bases between them. CDR3 bases: TGCGCCAGCAGTGACTCACCCCCCCCCGGGGTCCCCTACGAGCAGTACTTC. It is translated as CASSDSPPPGVPYEQYF.